These T cell receptor beta chains were read from a single sample in a study of type 1 and type 2 diabetes patients. TCRdb reanalysed the multiplex PCR reads using MiXCR and keeps one entry per CDR3 protein. The repertoire holds about 290,000 distinct CDR3 sequences, with around 47% as singletons. Source material: peripheral blood mononuclear cells (PBMCs). Receptors were obtained from a man between 18 and 29 years old with type 2 diabetes. Each CDR3 is given with its conserved first and last residue.

j_gene: TRBJ1-2; v_gene: TRBV19; CDR3aa: CASRGQGTGYTF
j_gene: TRBJ1-2; v_gene: TRBV7-2; CDR3aa: CASSPQRGNLAGYGYTF
j_gene: TRBJ2-3; v_gene: TRBV2; CDR3aa: CASSTRTDSTDTQYF
j_gene: TRBJ1-1; v_gene: TRBV10-1; CDR3aa: CASSESTQVQGKAFF
j_gene: TRBJ2-2; v_gene: TRBV20-1; CDR3aa: CSARDPKMTGTGTGELFF
j_gene: TRBJ1-6; v_gene: TRBV6-5; CDR3aa: CASSYRWDRGSPLHF
j_gene: TRBJ1-2; v_gene: TRBV11-3; CDR3aa: CASSQQPGQFYGYTF
j_gene: TRBJ2-5; v_gene: TRBV29-1; CDR3aa: CSVEVVSGGRQETQYF
j_gene: TRBJ2-2; v_gene: TRBV10-2; CDR3aa: CASSGAGELFF
j_gene: TRBJ2-7; v_gene: TRBV9; CDR3aa: CASSATGTGSYEQYF
j_gene: TRBJ2-7; v_gene: TRBV2; CDR3aa: CATSDSAAGGDYEQYF
j_gene: TRBJ2-5; v_gene: TRBV20-1; CDR3aa: CSVPRKGETQYF
j_gene: TRBJ1-2; v_gene: TRBV30; CDR3aa: CAWTRGANYGYTF
j_gene: TRBJ1-5; v_gene: TRBV7-6; CDR3aa: CASSPRAGSNQPQHF
j_gene: TRBJ2-1; v_gene: TRBV10-3; CDR3aa: CAISEPRDRANEQFF
j_gene: TRBJ2-1; v_gene: TRBV3-1; CDR3aa: CASSQEGGLAGSWNEQFF
j_gene: TRBJ2-5; v_gene: TRBV20-1; CDR3aa: CSARAQSYQETQYF
j_gene: TRBJ2-3; v_gene: TRBV4-2; CDR3aa: CASGAGASSTDTQYF
j_gene: TRBJ2-7; v_gene: TRBV7-2; CDR3aa: CASSLEAAGGYEQYF
j_gene: TRBJ2-1; v_gene: TRBV7-8; CDR3aa: CASSPRTSGTRKEQFF
j_gene: TRBJ1-1; v_gene: TRBV10-3; CDR3aa: CAISDRGIHGMVNTEAFF
j_gene: TRBJ2-7; v_gene: TRBV30; CDR3aa: CAWDRDPGDEQYF
j_gene: TRBJ1-1; v_gene: TRBV9; CDR3aa: CASSPRQGRNTEAFF
j_gene: TRBJ1-5; v_gene: TRBV7-8; CDR3aa: CASSRDRAKNQPQHF
j_gene: TRBJ1-6; v_gene: TRBV7-2; CDR3aa: CASSSKGGLHSPLHF
j_gene: TRBJ1-1; v_gene: TRBV7-9; CDR3aa: CASTDKVLPEAFF
j_gene: TRBJ1-1; v_gene: TRBV20-1; CDR3aa: CSARDRTGWTEAFF
j_gene: TRBJ2-6; v_gene: TRBV7-3; CDR3aa: CASSAWTAILSGANVLTF
j_gene: TRBJ1-5; v_gene: TRBV4-1; CDR3aa: CASSQAGTGENQPQHF
j_gene: TRBJ2-5; v_gene: TRBV15; CDR3aa: CATSRDRQRETQYF
j_gene: TRBJ2-1; v_gene: TRBV20-1; CDR3aa: CSARGTGEINEQFF
j_gene: TRBJ2-7; v_gene: TRBV6-2/TRBV6-3; CDR3aa: CASSYNKHGIEQYF
j_gene: TRBJ1-6; v_gene: TRBV7-2; CDR3aa: CASSPSGSYNSPLHF
j_gene: TRBJ2-5; v_gene: TRBV5-1; CDR3aa: CASKWISRQGGQTQYF
j_gene: TRBJ2-3; v_gene: TRBV7-8; CDR3aa: CASTSWGQYTQYF
j_gene: TRBJ1-5; v_gene: TRBV7-2; CDR3aa: CASSFVSGTQHF
j_gene: TRBJ1-2; v_gene: TRBV12-3/TRBV12-4; CDR3aa: CASSINYGYTF
j_gene: TRBJ2-5; v_gene: TRBV29-1; CDR3aa: CSTDARGSRETQYF
j_gene: TRBJ2-1; v_gene: TRBV7-3; CDR3aa: CASSLKQGTGYNEQFF
j_gene: TRBJ2-7; v_gene: TRBV2; CDR3aa: CASSREAGNEQYF
j_gene: TRBJ2-1; v_gene: TRBV30; CDR3aa: CAWSGLAGISEQFF
j_gene: TRBJ2-1; v_gene: TRBV7-3; CDR3aa: CASSLGLGGHEQFF
j_gene: TRBJ2-3; v_gene: TRBV5-1; CDR3aa: CASSLGGTGDVGTDTQYF
j_gene: TRBJ1-5; v_gene: TRBV6-5; CDR3aa: CASGSGQGSQPQHF
j_gene: TRBJ2-1; v_gene: TRBV7-8; CDR3aa: CASRKAADSYNEQFF
j_gene: TRBJ2-3; v_gene: TRBV6-1; CDR3aa: CASSEVGTRGPDTQYF
j_gene: TRBJ1-5; v_gene: TRBV20-1; CDR3aa: CSASPPVLSSSGNQPQHF
j_gene: TRBJ2-1; v_gene: TRBV7-6; CDR3aa: CASSLGQVNEQFF
j_gene: .; v_gene: TRBV20-1; CDR3aa: CSARLVLSEQFF